This TCR beta chain appears in the sequencing data of a study of glioma-infiltrating T cells. The CDR3 consists of 15 residues. Trimming took off 0 bases at V and 5 bases at J, with 14 bases between the two ends. Germline CDR1 and CDR2: SGHNT and YYREEE (reference sequence). Study-wide results and limits: Tissue-blood divergence was below expectation in non-neoplastic patients, above in gliomas. Very few CDR3 sequences were shared between tissue and blood.

This clonotype was counted at least ten times. As yet, its antigen is unknown. Using RNA template, CDR3s of TCR alpha and beta were amplified with iRepertoire arm-PCR. One-step reverse transcription and amplification started from approximately 100-400 ng of tissue mRNA or PBMC total RNA. TCRdb recomputed calls from the multiplex PCR reads with MiXCR, one row per CDR3 protein. The table has about 110,000 distinct CDR3 sequences, less than 30% seen once. The chain employs TRBV5-4 and TRBJ1-2, with D maybe TRBD1 (6 bases). The sequenced sample was glioma tissue, nonneoplastic brain tissue, or PBMCs (not recorded which). This TCR was sampled from a human donor with low-grade glioma or glioblastoma, undergoing nonglioma brain surgery, or in good health (not recorded which). Here the CDR3 reads CASSLALGDNYGYTF. CDR3 sequence (DNA): TGTGCCAGCAGCTTGGCACTGGGGGACAATTATGGCTACACCTTC.